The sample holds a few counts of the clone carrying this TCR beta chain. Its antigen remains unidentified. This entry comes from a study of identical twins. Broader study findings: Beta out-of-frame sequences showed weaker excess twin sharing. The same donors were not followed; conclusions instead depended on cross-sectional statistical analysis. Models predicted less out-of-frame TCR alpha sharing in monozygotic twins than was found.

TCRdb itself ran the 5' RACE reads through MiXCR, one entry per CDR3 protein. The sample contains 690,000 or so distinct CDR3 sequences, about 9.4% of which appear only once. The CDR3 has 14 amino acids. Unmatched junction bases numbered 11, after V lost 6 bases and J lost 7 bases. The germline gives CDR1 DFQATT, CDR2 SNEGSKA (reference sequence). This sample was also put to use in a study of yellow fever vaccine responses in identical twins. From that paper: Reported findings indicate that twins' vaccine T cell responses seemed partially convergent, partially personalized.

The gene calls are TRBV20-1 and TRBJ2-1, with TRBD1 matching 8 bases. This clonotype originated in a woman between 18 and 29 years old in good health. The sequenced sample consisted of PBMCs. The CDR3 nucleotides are TGCAGTGCGCCACAGGGGGGCTCGGGGAATGAGCAGTTCTTC. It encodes CSAPQGGSGNEQFF.